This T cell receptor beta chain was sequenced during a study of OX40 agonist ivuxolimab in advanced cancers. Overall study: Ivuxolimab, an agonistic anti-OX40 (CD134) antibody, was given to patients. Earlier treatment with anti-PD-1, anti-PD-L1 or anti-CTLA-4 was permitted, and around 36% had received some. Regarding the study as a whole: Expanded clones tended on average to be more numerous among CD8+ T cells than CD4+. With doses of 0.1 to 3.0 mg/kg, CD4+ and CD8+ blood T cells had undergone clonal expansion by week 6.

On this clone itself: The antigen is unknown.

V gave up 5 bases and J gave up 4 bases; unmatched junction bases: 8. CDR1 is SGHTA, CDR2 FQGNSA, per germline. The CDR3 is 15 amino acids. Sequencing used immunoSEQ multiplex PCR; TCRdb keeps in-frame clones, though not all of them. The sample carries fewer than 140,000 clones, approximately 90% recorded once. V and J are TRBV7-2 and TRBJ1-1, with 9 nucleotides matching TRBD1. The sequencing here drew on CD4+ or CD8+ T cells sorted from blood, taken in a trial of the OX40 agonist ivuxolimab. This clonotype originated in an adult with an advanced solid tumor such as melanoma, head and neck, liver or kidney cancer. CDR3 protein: CASSRRTGGSTEAFF. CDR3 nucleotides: TGTGCCAGCAGCCGACGAACAGGGGGCTCCACTGAAGCTTTCTTT.